This TCR beta chain was sequenced for a study of T cell repertoires in cytomegalovirus infection. Study details: Matching HLA type, along with CMV infection, was indicated by public TCR beta signatures.

Each CDR3 protein gets one entry after TCRdb re-called the reads with MiXCR. The table has roughly 250,000 distinct CDR3 sequences, roughly an eighth seen once. Deletions cut 3 bases from V and 4 bases from J, with 6 bases between. The CDR3 sequence is 12 residues long. Germline CDR1 is LNHDA and CDR2 is SQIVND (reference sequence). With regard to this clonotype: Its antigen is unknown.

Study-level points and caveats: Carriage of CMV together with the relevant HLA was identifiable through cumulative public TCR beta family frequency.

Input material: PBMCs. This TCR was recovered from a human donor in good health (CMV status not recorded). Some clones in this sample may be carry-over from other donors' samples. The chain couples TRBV19 to TRBJ2-5; no definite D call. The CDR3 loop reads CASSMGGETQYF. CDR3 nucleotides: TGTGCCAGTAGTATGGGCGGAGAGACCCAGTACTTC.